The next 18 T cell receptor beta chains were all read from a single sample in a study of blood T cell repertoires in COVID-19. Profiling relied on immunoSEQ multiplex PCR, and the TCRdb table lists in-frame clones only, not all of them. The data contain some 200,000 clones, 70% to 90% of them singletons. Sequencing was carried out using PBMCs or T cells enriched from blood (not recorded which). Receptors were obtained from a woman aged 18 to 35 who had recovered from COVID-19.

The chain has TRBV2 and TRBJ1-2; 11 bases are shared with TRBD1. Germline CDR1 reads SNHLY; CDR2 reads FYNNEI. This CDR3 is 14 amino acids long. V was clipped by 6 bases and J by 7 bases; unmatched bases: 7. The DNA of the CDR3 is TGTGCCAGCAGCTATAGGGACAGGGGGTTTGGCTACACCTTC. This sequence encodes CASSYRDRGFGYTF.

V usage is TRBV9 and J usage is TRBJ1-4; TRBD1 might be the D (6 bases). The CDR3 runs to 15 residues. CDR1 is SGDLS, CDR2 YYNGEE, per germline. V gave up 3 bases and J gave up 0 bases, with 9 bases separating them. CDR3 amino acids: CASSERTATNEKLFF. The CDR3, as DNA: TGTGCCAGCAGCGAGAGGACAGCAACTAATGAAAAACTGTTTTTT.

This chain uses TRBV24-1 with TRBJ2-1; the D gene is possibly TRBD2 (5 bases). The CDR3 extends over 13 amino acids. The V and J ends lost 8 bases and 4 bases respectively, with 11 bases between them. CDR1 and CDR2 from the germline V gene are KGHDR and SFDVKD. The CDR3 protein is CATIGGLYNEQFF. The CDR3, as DNA: TGTGCCACCATAGGAGGTCTTTACAATGAGCAGTTCTTC.

The rearrangement uses TRBV12-3 or TRBV12-4 and TRBJ1-3, with a tentative D call TRBD1 (5 bases). CDR3 length: 13 amino acids. V was clipped by 6 bases and J by 4 bases, with 10 bases between them. The CDR3 reads CASRIPGGNTIYF. CDR3 nucleotides: TGTGCCAGCAGGATTCCAGGGGGAAACACCATATATTTT.

The chain couples TRBV20-1 to TRBJ1-2, with D perhaps TRBD1 (5 bases). CDR1 is DFQATT, CDR2 SNEGSKA, per germline (reference sequence). Between the trimmed V and J ends, which lost 3 bases and 3 bases, there was a span of 11 bases. CDR3 size: 13 residues. In DNA form, the CDR3 reads TGCAGTGCTAGTTCGGGCAGGGACTATGGCTACACCTTC. It specifies CSASSGRDYGYTF.

The J gene is TRBJ1-2, the V gene TRBV7-2, with a possible D match to TRBD1 (5 bases). V was trimmed by 5 bases and J by 0 bases, leaving 13 bases between them. The CDR3 length is 15 residues. CDR1 SGHTA and CDR2 FQGNSA come from the germline V gene. The CDR3 DNA sequence: TGTGCCAGCAGCCCCTCGACAGCAGCTAACTATGGCTACACCTTC. As protein: CASSPSTAANYGYTF.

The chain joins TRBV5-1 to TRBJ2-5, with D tentatively TRBD1 (5 bases). Germline values: CDR1 SGHRS, CDR2 YFSETQ. V was shortened by 4 bases and J by 2 bases, with 9 bases between the two germline ends. The CDR3 has 13 amino acids. CDR3 amino acids: CASSLWTQETQYF. The CDR3 nucleotides read TGCGCCAGCAGCCTATGGACACAAGAGACCCAGTACTTC.

In its sample, this clone was seen a few times. V gene TRBV4-2 combines with J gene TRBJ2-1, with D maybe TRBD1 (5 bases). Trimming stripped 1 base from V and 5 bases from J, with 12 bases between. The CDR3 consists of 15 residues. Looked up from germline, CDR1 is LGHNA and CDR2 is YNFKEQ. CDR3 residues: CASSQAFEGDNEQFF. CDR3 DNA: TGTGCCAGCAGCCAAGCCTTTGAAGGGGACAATGAGCAGTTCTTC.

The chain carries TRBV12-3 or TRBV12-4 and TRBJ1-2, with a weak D call TRBD1 (5 bases). V was trimmed by 3 bases and J by 8 bases, leaving 13 bases between them. The CDR3 is 13 amino acids. The CDR3 DNA reads TGTGCCAGCAGTTTCCGGGACTCTCGAGGCTACACCTTC. It encodes CASSFRDSRGYTF.

V and J are TRBV25-1 and TRBJ2-1; 12 positions agree with TRBD2. J lost 7 bases, V lost 7 bases, and 5 bases had no gene match. This CDR3 contains 14 residues. CDR1 is MGHDK and CDR2 is SYGVNS in the germline V gene. The CDR3 is CASTTSGGKNEQFF. DNA for the CDR3: TGTGCCAGCACTACTAGCGGGGGGAAGAATGAGCAGTTCTTC.

The V call is TRBV5-1, the J call TRBJ1-3; possible D gene TRBD1, 5 bases. CDR3 length: 15 residues. V lost 4 bases, J lost 4 bases, and 15 bases lay in between. Per germline, CDR1 SGHRS and CDR2 YFSETQ. The CDR3 loop reads CASSAYQGSGNTIYF. CDR3 nucleotide sequence: TGCGCCAGCAGCGCCTACCAGGGTTCAGGAAACACCATATATTTT.

The chain carries TRBV5-1 and TRBJ1-1; the D gene is possibly TRBD1 (5 bases). The CDR3 totals 15 residues. The germline V gene encodes CDR1 SGHRS and CDR2 YFSETQ. Deletions cut 4 bases from V and 4 bases from J, with 17 bases between. The CDR3 is CASSRREPGSTEAFF. DNA for the CDR3: TGCGCCAGCAGCCGGAGGGAACCAGGGTCCACTGAAGCTTTCTTT.

V gene TRBV27 combines with J gene TRBJ2-1; D gene ambiguous. The CDR3 loop spans 14 amino acids. CDR1 is MNHEY, CDR2 SMNVEV, per germline (reference sequence). V lost 1 base, J lost 3 bases, and 7 bases lay in between. As DNA, the CDR3 is TGTGCCAGCAGTTTATTTTCTGTCTACAATGAGCAGTTCTTC. This codes for CASSLFSVYNEQFF.

The chain carries TRBV2 and TRBJ1-2; 8 bases are a match to TRBD1. Germline CDR1 reads SNHLY; CDR2 reads FYNNEI. This CDR3 region has 12 residues. Losses at the gene ends were 9 bases for V and 8 bases for J; bases not matched to a gene: 8. The CDR3 DNA reads as TGTGCCAGAGCGTTGACAGGGGAAGGCTACACCTTC. Protein: CARALTGEGYTF.

V gene TRBV7-9 combines with J gene TRBJ2-3, with a possible D match to TRBD2 (6 bases). CDR1 SEHNR and CDR2 FQNEAQ come from the germline V gene (reference sequence). The CDR3 spans 13 residues. V was cut by 5 bases and J by 4 bases, with 10 bases left in between. The CDR3 nucleotides read TGTGCCAGCAGCCGAGCGGGTCCAGATACGCAGTATTTT. Translated, it gives CASSRAGPDTQYF.

The genes are TRBV6-1 and TRBJ2-7; 10 bases agree with TRBD1. Germline V gene lookup returns CDR1 MNHNS and CDR2 SASEGT. The CDR3 runs 15 residues. J lost 5 bases, V lost 2 bases, and 6 bases had no gene match. The CDR3, as DNA: TGTGCCAGCAGTGAACCGGGGACAGGGGTTCACGAGCAGTACTTC. The encoded protein is CASSEPGTGVHEQYF.

The chain combines TRBV6-1 with TRBJ2-3, with D possibly matching TRBD1 (6 bases). The CDR3 runs 16 residues. Germline CDR1 and CDR2: MNHNS and SASEGT. Deletions cut 2 bases from V and 1 base from J, with 13 bases between. Written as DNA, the CDR3 is TGTGCCAGCAGTGAATTTGGTGAGGGGGGCACAGATACGCAGTATTTT. Translating it yields CASSEFGEGGTDTQYF.

J is TRBJ1-4 and V is TRBV9, with D perhaps matching TRBD1 (5 bases). The CDR3 runs to 15 residues. CDR1 SGDLS and CDR2 YYNGEE come from the germline V gene. The V and J ends lost 4 bases and 0 bases respectively, with 10 bases between them. The chain's CDR3 is CASSPWGATNEKLFF. The DNA for the CDR3 is TGTGCCAGCAGCCCGTGGGGGGCAACTAATGAAAAACTGTTTTTT.